The present TCR beta chain was sequenced within a study of cytomegalovirus exposure and HLA in healthy donors. Primers for the PCR totalled 60 Vbeta and 13 Jbeta. The method was immunoSEQ multiplex PCR; TCRdb's version includes in-frame clones alone and lacks a portion of them. Of roughly 99,000 clones detected, around 76% appear once; the ten largest clones hold more than 2%. This clone was picked up a small number of times. Losses at the gene ends were 4 bases for V and 2 bases for J; bases not matched to a gene: 8. There are 18 residues in the CDR3. Germline-derived CDR1 and CDR2 are MNHEY and SMNVEV (reference sequence).

The sequenced material came from PBMCs. V gene TRBV27 combines with J gene TRBJ2-3, with TRBD2 matching 14 bases. This clonotype originated in a young man in good health and CMV-seronegative. The CDR3 DNA reads TGTGCCAGCAGTTCACGGACTAGCGGGGGGCCCGTCACAGATACGCAGTATTTT. Translating it yields CASSSRTSGGPVTDTQYF.